This T cell receptor beta chain was observed in a study of radiotherapy plus CTLA-4 blockade in lung cancer listed by TCRdb under 2018. Study-level background: Among enrolled patients, roughly 18% had an objective response and 31% reached disease control. General study outcomes and caveats: The strongest predictors of response, as reported, were early dynamic changes in blood T cell clones along with a rise in serum interferon-beta after radiation. After treatment with radiotherapy and ipilimumab, TCR clones that originated in tumors expanded in peripheral blood.

Regarding this clone: Its antigen remains undetermined. Within one base of it there is no much larger clone, and no base qualities were kept.

The study tested focal radiation therapy combined with CTLA-4 blockade (ipilimumab) in patients with chemo-refractory metastatic non-small-cell lung cancer. The CDR3 numbers 17 residues from cysteine through phenylalanine. The entry retains the CDR3 DNA only, 51 bases that are in frame from base 1. CDR1 and CDR2, looked up from the germline V gene (reference sequence), are SEHNR and FQNEAQ. V is reduced by 6 bases and J by 1 base, leaving a spacing of 21 bases between them. Libraries were built with the immunoSEQ multiplex PCR assay. The table was pulled from immuneACCESS by TCRdb, which kept in-frame rearrangements only. Such tables lose some clones; where checked, under half of the loss comes from unresolved V genes, and the rest has no known cause. Recorded for this sample are under 50,000 clones; 80% to 90% of them occurred a single time. The ten largest clones add up to about 20% of the sample.

The receptor was isolated from a human donor with non-small cell lung cancer whose response to radiotherapy plus ipilimumab could not be evaluated. The source was peripheral blood, collected from a patient treated with radiotherapy plus ipilimumab. This chain is built from TRBV7-9 and TRBJ1-1, with TRBD1 tentatively as D gene (6 bases match). The nucleotide sequence is given as TGTGCCAGCAGGCCCCTCTCGGGGGGCAATGCGAACACTGAAGCTTTCTTT. Its translation reads: CASRPLSGGNANTEAFF.